These 26 T cell receptor beta chains were sequenced from one sample in a study of beta chain features in type 1 diabetes. The authors reverse transcribed all of the isolated RNA, so sequencing captured expressed TCRB transcripts. The method was immunoSEQ multiplex PCR; TCRdb's version includes in-frame clones alone and lacks a portion of them. In the table there are under 500,000 clones, 30% of which are singletons. The sequenced sample consisted of naive CD4+ T cells from blood. The origin of the receptors is a man between 18 and 35 years old in good health.

This clone was observed a few times. The chain links TRBV10-3 to TRBJ2-7; tentatively, D is TRBD1 or TRBD2 (5 bases each). CDR1 is ENHRY and CDR2 is SYGVKD in the germline V gene. V was clipped by 6 bases and J by 0 bases, with 15 bases between them. This CDR3 region has 15 residues. The CDR3 reads CAISRDSGGSYEQYF. CDR3 nucleotide sequence: TGTGCCATCAGCCGCGACAGTGGGGGCTCCTACGAGCAGTACTTC.

This clone appeared a few times. The CDR3 nucleotides read TGTGCCAGCAGTCGAACTAGCGGGAGCGCGACCCAGTACTTC. The encoded protein is CASSRTSGSATQYF. The chain is built from TRBV6-5 and TRBJ2-5; 11 bases line up with TRBD2. CDR1 and CDR2 (germline): MNHEY, SVGAGI. The CDR3 totals 14 residues. The V and J ends lost 5 bases and 7 bases, in that order; junction bases with no gene match: 6.

This clone was detected a few times. The chain employs TRBV9 and TRBJ2-5, with 10 bases identical to TRBD2. V dropped 0 bases and J dropped 4; count of bases not matched to a gene: 0. The CDR3 contains 14 residues. In germline, CDR1 is SGDLS, CDR2 YYNGEE. The CDR3 nucleotides read TGTGCCAGCAGCGTAGGGACTAGCGGAGAGACCCAGTACTTC. This codes for CASSVGTSGETQYF.

This clone showed up just a few times. The sample carries other DNA sequences with the same CDR3. V usage is TRBV29-1 and J usage is TRBJ2-3, with 12 bases aligning to TRBD2. Per the germline V gene, CDR1 is SQVTM and CDR2 is ANQGSEA. V lost 1 base and J lost 4; bases outside the gene matches: 3. CDR3 size: 15 residues. CDR3 sequence reads: CSVEVASGRADTQYF. CDR3 bases: TGCAGCGTTGAAGTGGCTAGCGGGAGGGCAGATACGCAGTATTTT.

Comments on this clone: Additional DNA sequences in this sample encode the identical CDR3. This chain uses TRBV9 with TRBJ2-1, with D possibly TRBD2 on 6 matching bases. The CDR3 consists of 13 residues. Germline V lookup: CDR1 SGDLS, CDR2 YYNGEE. The V end lost 2 bases, the J end lost 4 bases, and 7 bases lay between the germline ends. CDR3 DNA sequence: TGTGCCAGCAGCGTCGGGAGATACAATGAGCAGTTCTTC. This encodes CASSVGRYNEQFF.

The CDR3 DNA sequence: TGTGCCAGCAGCCGCAGTCTAGCGGGGGTCCAAGAGACCCAGTACTTC. Encoded protein: CASSRSLAGVQETQYF. This chain links TRBV7-2 with TRBJ2-5; TRBD2 aligns across 10 bases. Trimming at V came to 5 bases and at J to 1 base, leaving 7 bases not matched to a gene. There are 16 residues in the CDR3. The germline V gene has CDR1 SGHTA and CDR2 FQGNSA.

J is TRBJ2-1 and V is TRBV5-4, with D hard to call. The V gene lost 0 bases and the J gene lost 9 bases, with 10 bases spanning the gap. Germline assignment: CDR1 SGHNT and CDR2 YYREEE (reference sequence). CDR3 length: 13 amino acids. CDR3 in amino acids: CASSLANGGEQFF. CDR3 coding DNA: TGTGCCAGCAGCTTGGCCAACGGTGGTGAGCAGTTCTTC.

This clone has only a few counts. The sample holds other DNA sequences that translate to the same CDR3. The chain joins TRBV5-1 to TRBJ2-1, with a possible D match to TRBD1 (6 bases). The germline V and J ends were trimmed by 0 bases and 5 bases, with 6 bases remaining between them. Germline assignment: CDR1 SGHRS and CDR2 YFSETQ. This CDR3 contains 13 residues. CDR3 loop: CASSLGDNNEQFF. CDR3 sequence (DNA): TGCGCCAGCAGCTTGGGGGACAACAATGAGCAGTTCTTC.

The table lists this clone with a few counts. The CDR3 region has the DNA TGTGCCTGGAGCACAGGGACTAGCGGAGAGCAGTTCTTC. This codes for CAWSTGTSGEQFF. The rearrangement uses TRBV30 and TRBJ2-1; TRBD2 aligns across 11 bases. The CDR3 spans 13 residues. Germline V CDR1 and CDR2: GTSNPN, SVGIG (reference sequence). V lost 3 bases to trimming and J lost 10 bases; unmatched junction nucleotides: 5.

Only a few counts were recorded for this clone. Within the sample, other DNA sequences also encode this same CDR3. V and J are TRBV10-3 and TRBJ2-1, with 15 bases matching TRBD2. Germline CDR1 and CDR2: ENHRY and SYGVKD. Unmatched junction bases numbered 2, after V lost 10 bases and J lost 7 bases. CDR3 length: 13 residues. CDR3 in amino acids: CATGLAGGNEQFF. The CDR3 DNA sequence: TGTGCCACTGGACTAGCGGGAGGGAATGAGCAGTTCTTC.

V gene TRBV7-9 combines with J gene TRBJ2-5; D is uncertain. V lost 3 bases, J lost 2 bases, and 13 bases lay in between. Germline CDR1 reads SEHNR; CDR2 reads FQNEAQ (reference sequence). This CDR3 is 15 amino acids long. The CDR3, as DNA: TGTGCCAGCAGCTTTCAACGAGGCGGACAAGAGACCCAGTACTTC. Translation: CASSFQRGGQETQYF.

A few counts support this clone. The chain couples TRBV19 to TRBJ2-1; 11 bases are shared with TRBD1. This CDR3 spans 15 amino acids. V was pared by 5 bases and J by 5 bases, with 5 bases of the junction left unmatched. The germline CDR1 and CDR2 sequences are LNHDA and SQIVND (reference sequence). The DNA of the CDR3 is TGTGCCAGTAGTCTACGGGACAGGGGGAACAATGAGCAGTTCTTC. It yields the protein CASSLRDRGNNEQFF.

In its sample, this clone was seen a few times. The chain carries TRBV29-1 and TRBJ1-5, with D maybe TRBD1 (5 bases). The germline V and J ends were trimmed by 4 bases and 4 bases, with 11 bases remaining between them. CDR1 is SQVTM, CDR2 ANQGSEA, per germline. This CDR3 spans 13 amino acids. CDR3 sequence (DNA): TGCAGCGTTGGAGAACAGGCAAATCAGCCCCAGCATTTT. It specifies CSVGEQANQPQHF. The variable domain in full, completed from reference TRBV29-1 and TRBJ1-5, reads SAVISQKPSRDICQRGTSLTIQCQVDSQVTMMFWYRQQPGQSLTLIATANQGSEATYESGFVIDKFPISRPNLTFSTLTVSNMSPEDSSIYLCSVGEQANQPQHFGDGTRLSIL.

This clone was picked up a small number of times. The chain is built from TRBV7-7 and TRBJ2-4; either TRBD1 or TRBD2 may fit D (6 bases each). The CDR3 has 12 amino acids. V gave up 4 bases and J gave up 13 bases, with 14 bases separating them. The germline CDR1 and CDR2 sequences are SSHAT and FNYEAQ (reference sequence). CDR3 sequence reads: CASSCGDGTQYF. The CDR3 DNA is TGTGCCAGCAGCTGCGGGGACGGGACACAGTACTTC.

The chain carries TRBV7-9 and TRBJ2-7; D not resolved. CDR1 and CDR2 (germline): SEHNR, FQNEAQ (reference sequence). V dropped 5 bases and J dropped 3 bases, with 8 bases sitting between them. The CDR3 covers 12 residues. CDR3 region: CASSLSHYEQYF. The DNA for the CDR3 is TGTGCCAGCAGCCTCTCCCACTACGAGCAGTACTTC. The full variable domain, its missing parts supplied by reference TRBV7-9 and TRBJ2-7, is DTGVSQNPRHKITKRGQNVTFRCDPISEHNRLYWYRQTLGQGPEFLTYFQNEAQLEKSRLLSDRFSAERPKGSFSTLEIQRTEQGDSAMYLCASSLSHYEQYFGPGTRLTVT.

This clone showed up just a few times. The chain employs TRBV5-4 and TRBJ2-5, with D unresolved. This CDR3 has 15 residues. Trimming took off 4 bases at V and 2 bases at J, with 15 bases between the two ends. Germline V gene lookup returns CDR1 SGHNT and CDR2 YYREEE (reference sequence). CDR3 DNA sequence: TGTGCCAGCAGCATAGGACCGCGTGTACAAGAGACCCAGTACTTC. The encoded protein is CASSIGPRVQETQYF.

This sequence joins TRBV30 and TRBJ1-2; no reliable D call. This CDR3 is 14 amino acids long. Germline V lookup: CDR1 GTSNPN, CDR2 SVGIG (reference sequence). Between the trimmed V and J ends, which lost 4 bases and 2 bases, there was a span of 14 bases. The CDR3, as DNA: TGTGCCTGGATCCCTGATCACCGGAACTATGGCTACACCTTC. Its translation: CAWIPDHRNYGYTF.

The chain employs TRBV30 and TRBJ1-2; the match to TRBD1 covers 8 bases. The CDR3 has 14 residues. After removal of 4 bases from V and 4 bases from J, the junction contained 8 bases not matched to a gene. Looked up from germline, CDR1 is GTSNPN and CDR2 is SVGIG (reference sequence). CDR3 in DNA: TGTGCCTGGAAAGCCAGGGGGCCACTCTATGGCTACACCTTC. This encodes CAWKARGPLYGYTF.

The chain has TRBV14 and TRBJ2-3; D gene uncertain. The CDR3 is 12 residues long. Germline V gene sequence: CDR1 SGHDN, CDR2 FVKESK. The ends were cut back, 3 bases at V and 2 bases at J, with 3 bases in the middle. CDR3 amino acids: CASSHNTDTQYF. The CDR3 DNA is TGTGCCAGCAGCCACAACACAGATACGCAGTATTTT.

This clone was observed a few times. V usage is TRBV11-3 and J usage is TRBJ2-3; possible D gene TRBD2, 5 bases. The CDR3 consists of 13 residues. Deletions cut 5 bases from V and 4 bases from J, with 10 bases between. In germline, CDR1 is SGHNT, CDR2 YENEEA. CDR3 in amino acids: CASSPMEADTQYF. In nucleotides, the CDR3 is TGTGCCAGCAGCCCCATGGAGGCAGATACGCAGTATTTT.

This clone has just a few counts. J is TRBJ1-2 and V is TRBV29-1; D ambiguous. Germline V CDR1 and CDR2: SQVTM, ANQGSEA. The V and J ends lost 3 bases and 4 bases respectively, with 21 bases between them. The CDR3 totals 16 residues. CDR3 nucleotides: TGCAGCGTTGAGGGATCTTCATTTCTTCTGGGCTATGGCTACACCTTC. Its translation is CSVEGSSFLLGYGYTF. Together with reference TRBV29-1 and TRBJ1-2, the CDR3 gives the full variable domain: SAVISQKPSRDICQRGTSLTIQCQVDSQVTMMFWYRQQPGQSLTLIATANQGSEATYESGFVIDKFPISRPNLTFSTLTVSNMSPEDSSIYLCSVEGSSFLLGYGYTFGSGTRLTVV.

The chain combines TRBV30 with TRBJ2-2, with D maybe TRBD2 (6 bases). V gave up 0 bases and J gave up 6 bases, with 14 bases separating them. This CDR3 is 15 amino acids long. Germline V gene sequence: CDR1 GTSNPN, CDR2 SVGIG (reference sequence). This chain's CDR3 is CAWSVSVTRAGELFF. The CDR3 coding sequence is TGTGCCTGGAGTGTATCTGTGACTAGAGCCGGGGAGCTGTTTTTT. Variable domain in full (rest from reference TRBV30 and TRBJ2-2): SQTIHQWPATLVQPVGSPLSLECTVEGTSNPNLYWYRQAAGRGLQLLFYSVGIGQISSEVPQNLSASRPQDRQFILSSKKLLLSDSGFYLCAWSVSVTRAGELFFGEGSRLTVL.

This clone showed up just a few times. The V call is TRBV9, the J call TRBJ2-1; D is perhaps TRBD2 (6 bases). Germline V CDR1 and CDR2: SGDLS, YYNGEE. The CDR3 runs to 15 residues. Trimming cost V 3 bases and J 3 bases, with 13 bases left between them. CDR3 region: CASSEELASYNEQFF. CDR3 nucleotide sequence: TGTGCCAGCAGCGAAGAACTAGCAAGCTACAATGAGCAGTTCTTC.

This rearrangement joins TRBV29-1 to TRBJ1-3, with D tentatively TRBD1 (5 bases). CDR1 and CDR2 from the germline V gene are SQVTM and ANQGSEA. The CDR3 is 14 residues long. V was cut by 3 bases and J by 1 base, with 10 bases left in between. DNA of the CDR3: TGCAGCGTTGACCCCGGACAATCTGGAAACACCATATATTTT. Amino acids: CSVDPGQSGNTIYF.

Note on this clone: Germline and junction disagree at one end, which may indicate a read error. The J gene is TRBJ2-7, the V gene TRBV4-1, with D possibly TRBD2 on 5 matching bases. The germline CDR1 and CDR2 sequences are MGHRA and YSYEKL. The CDR3 is 17 residues long. The CDR3: CASSQESGLIISYEQCF. CDR3 nucleotides: TGCGCCAGCAGCCAAGAGAGTGGACTCATAATATCCTACGAGCAGTGCTTC.

This clone was seen more than once but under ten times. The chain has TRBV7-8 and TRBJ1-1; no clear D. Per germline, CDR1 SGHVS and CDR2 FQNEAQ. The CDR3 spans 13 residues. Trimming pared 3 bases from V and 1 base from J, leaving 6 bases between. The chain's CDR3 is CASSFRENTEAFF. CDR3 in DNA: TGTGCCAGCAGCTTCCGGGAGAACACTGAAGCTTTCTTT.